This T cell receptor beta chain was obtained from a study of spatial heterogeneity in lung cancer. Overall study: Donation came from approximately 69 patients with untreated early-stage non-small cell lung cancer. Available follow-up PBMC samples, collected a median of roughly 2 years post-resection, were sequenced.

Regarding time point: blood at routine non-recurrence follow-up after resection. Whole RNA was taken from tumor, nontumor lung or frozen PBMC; it was then sequenced unsorted. In the case of this clonotype: Its antigen is currently unknown.

The V and J ends lost 3 bases and 5 bases, in that order; junction bases with no gene match: 13. Germline V gene sequence: CDR1 LNHDA, CDR2 SQIVND (reference sequence). The CDR3 runs to 19 residues. Study-wide points: Expanded tumor TCRs that were ubiquitous appeared in blood more at resection than follow-up.

TCRdb processed the 5' RACE reads anew with MiXCR; each CDR3 protein has one entry. The repertoire holds over 95,000 distinct CDR3 sequences, under 14% seen once, with 20% to 25% in the top ten. Sequenced material: PBMCs, taken at follow-up. The V gene is TRBV19, the J gene TRBJ2-3; 14 positions match TRBD2. This sequence originates from a female donor with early-stage non-small cell lung cancer. For the CDR3, the DNA is TGTGCCAGTAGTATTGGGCGACTAGCGGGAGGGCGAAGGAGAGATACGCAGTATTTT. Protein product: CASSIGRLAGGRRRDTQYF.